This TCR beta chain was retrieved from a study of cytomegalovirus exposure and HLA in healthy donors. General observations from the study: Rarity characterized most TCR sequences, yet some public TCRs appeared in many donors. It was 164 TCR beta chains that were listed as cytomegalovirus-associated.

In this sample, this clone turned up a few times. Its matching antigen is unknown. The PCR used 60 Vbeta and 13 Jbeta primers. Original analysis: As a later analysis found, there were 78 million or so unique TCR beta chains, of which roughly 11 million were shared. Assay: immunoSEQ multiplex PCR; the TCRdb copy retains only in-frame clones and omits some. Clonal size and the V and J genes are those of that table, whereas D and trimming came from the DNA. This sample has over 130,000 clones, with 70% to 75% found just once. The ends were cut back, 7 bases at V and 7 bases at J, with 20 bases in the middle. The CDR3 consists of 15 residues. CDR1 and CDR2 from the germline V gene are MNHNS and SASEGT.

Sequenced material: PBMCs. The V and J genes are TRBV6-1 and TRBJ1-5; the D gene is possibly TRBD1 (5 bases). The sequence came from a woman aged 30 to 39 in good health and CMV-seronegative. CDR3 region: CASTTLGGVGQPQHF. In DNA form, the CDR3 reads TGTGCCAGCACAACCCTGGGGGGAGTAGGCCAGCCCCAGCATTTT.